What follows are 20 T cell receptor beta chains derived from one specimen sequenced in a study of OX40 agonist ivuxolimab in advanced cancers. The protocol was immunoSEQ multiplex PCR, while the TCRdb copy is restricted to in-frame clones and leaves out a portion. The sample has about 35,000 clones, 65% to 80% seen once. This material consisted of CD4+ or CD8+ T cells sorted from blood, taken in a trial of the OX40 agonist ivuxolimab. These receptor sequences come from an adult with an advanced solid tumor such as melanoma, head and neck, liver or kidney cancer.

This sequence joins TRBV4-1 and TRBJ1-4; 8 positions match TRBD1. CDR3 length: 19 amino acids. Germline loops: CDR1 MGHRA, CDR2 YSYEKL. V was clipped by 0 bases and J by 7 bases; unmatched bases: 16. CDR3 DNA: TGCGCCAGCAGCCAAGAGGGCTTTAGAAGACTGGGGACAGGTGAAAAACTGTTTTTT. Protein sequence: CASSQEGFRRLGTGEKLFF.

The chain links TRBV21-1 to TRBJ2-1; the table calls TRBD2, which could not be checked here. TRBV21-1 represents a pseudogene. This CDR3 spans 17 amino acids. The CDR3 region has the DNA TGTGCCAGCATGGGGACTAGCGGGGGGAGCTTTTACAATGAGCAGTTCTTC. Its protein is CASMGTSGGSFYNEQFF.

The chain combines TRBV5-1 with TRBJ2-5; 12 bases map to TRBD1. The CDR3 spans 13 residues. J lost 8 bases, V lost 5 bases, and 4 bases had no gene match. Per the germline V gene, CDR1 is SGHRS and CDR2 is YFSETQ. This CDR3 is CASRPGTGGTQYF. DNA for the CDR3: TGCGCCAGCAGGCCCGGGACAGGGGGCACCCAGTACTTC.

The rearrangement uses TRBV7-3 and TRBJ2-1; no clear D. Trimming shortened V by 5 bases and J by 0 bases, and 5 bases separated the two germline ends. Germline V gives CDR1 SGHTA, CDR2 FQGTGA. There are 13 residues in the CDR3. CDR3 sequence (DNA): TGTGCCAGCAGCCCTAGCTCCTACAATGAGCAGTTCTTC. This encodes CASSPSSYNEQFF.

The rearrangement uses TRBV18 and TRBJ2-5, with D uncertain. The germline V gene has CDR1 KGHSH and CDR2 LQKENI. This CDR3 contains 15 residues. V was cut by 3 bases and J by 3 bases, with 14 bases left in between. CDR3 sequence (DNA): TGTGCCAGCTCACCGAACCTTGGGTCGAAAGAGACCCAGTACTTC. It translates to CASSPNLGSKETQYF.

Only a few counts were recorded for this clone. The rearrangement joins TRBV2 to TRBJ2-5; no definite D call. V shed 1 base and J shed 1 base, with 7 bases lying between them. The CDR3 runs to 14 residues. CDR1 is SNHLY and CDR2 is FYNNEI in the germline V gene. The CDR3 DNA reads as TGTGCCAGCAGTGAAGGGCAGATCCAAGAGACCCAGTACTTC. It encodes CASSEGQIQETQYF. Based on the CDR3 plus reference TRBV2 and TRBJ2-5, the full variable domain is EPEVTQTPSHQVTQMGQEVILRCVPISNHLYFYWYRQILGQKVEFLVSFYNNEISEKSEIFDDQFSVERPDGSNFTLKIRSTKLEDSAMYFCASSEGQIQETQYFGPGTRLLVL.

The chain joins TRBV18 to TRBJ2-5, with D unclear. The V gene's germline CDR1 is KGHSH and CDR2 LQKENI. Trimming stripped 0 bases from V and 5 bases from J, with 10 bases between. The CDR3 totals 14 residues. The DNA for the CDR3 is TGTGCCAGCTCACCACCGACGAGACCTGAGACCCAGTACTTC. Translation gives CASSPPTRPETQYF. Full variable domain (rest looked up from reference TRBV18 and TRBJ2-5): NAGVMQNPRHLVRRRGQEARLRCSPMKGHSHVYWYRQLPEEGLKFMVYLQKENIIDESGMPKERFSAEFPKEGPSILRIQQVVRGDSAAYFCASSPPTRPETQYFGPGTRLLVL.

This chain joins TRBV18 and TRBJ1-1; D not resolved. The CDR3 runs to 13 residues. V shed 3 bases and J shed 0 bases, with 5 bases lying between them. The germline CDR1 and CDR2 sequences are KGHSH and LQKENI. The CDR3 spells CASSPGLNTEAFF. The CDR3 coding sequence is TGTGCCAGCTCACCGGGTCTGAACACTGAAGCTTTCTTT. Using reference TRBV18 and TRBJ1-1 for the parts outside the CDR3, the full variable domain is NAGVMQNPRHLVRRRGQEARLRCSPMKGHSHVYWYRQLPEEGLKFMVYLQKENIIDESGMPKERFSAEFPKEGPSILRIQQVVRGDSAAYFCASSPGLNTEAFFGQGTRLTVV.

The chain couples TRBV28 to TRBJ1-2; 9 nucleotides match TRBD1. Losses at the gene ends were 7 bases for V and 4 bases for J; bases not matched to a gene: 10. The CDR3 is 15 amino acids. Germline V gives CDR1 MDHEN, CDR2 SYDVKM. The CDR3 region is CASTGTGGVGYGYTF. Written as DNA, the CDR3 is TGTGCCAGCACCGGAACAGGGGGCGTGGGCTATGGCTACACCTTC.

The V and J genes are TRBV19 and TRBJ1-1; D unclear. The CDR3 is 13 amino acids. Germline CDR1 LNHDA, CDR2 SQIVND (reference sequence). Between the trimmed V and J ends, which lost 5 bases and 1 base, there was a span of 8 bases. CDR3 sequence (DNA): TGTGCCAGTAGTCCGGCAGCGAACACTGAAGCTTTCTTT. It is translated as CASSPAANTEAFF.

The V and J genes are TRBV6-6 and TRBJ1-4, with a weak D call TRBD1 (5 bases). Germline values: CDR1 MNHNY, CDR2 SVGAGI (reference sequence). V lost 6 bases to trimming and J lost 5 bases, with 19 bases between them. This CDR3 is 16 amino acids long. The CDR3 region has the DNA TGTGCCAGCAGCCTCGGGACCGCGGGGACGAATGAAAAACTGTTTTTT. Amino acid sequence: CASSLGTAGTNEKLFF.

The CDR3 nucleotides are TGTGCCAGCAGACCCGGGGCTAGCGCTATCAATGAGCAGTTCTTC. Translated: CASRPGASAINEQFF. The gene calls are TRBV28 and TRBJ2-1; D is perhaps TRBD2 (6 bases). Germline CDR1 and CDR2: MDHEN and SYDVKM. The V end lost 6 bases, the J end lost 6 bases, and 18 bases lay between the germline ends. This CDR3 spans 15 amino acids.

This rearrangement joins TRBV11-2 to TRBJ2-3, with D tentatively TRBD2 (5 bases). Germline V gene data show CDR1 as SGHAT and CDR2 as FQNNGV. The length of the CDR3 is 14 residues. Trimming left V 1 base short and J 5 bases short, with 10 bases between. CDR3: CASSLGSGLDTQYF. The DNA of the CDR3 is TGTGCCAGCAGCTTAGGTTCCGGACTAGATACGCAGTATTTT.

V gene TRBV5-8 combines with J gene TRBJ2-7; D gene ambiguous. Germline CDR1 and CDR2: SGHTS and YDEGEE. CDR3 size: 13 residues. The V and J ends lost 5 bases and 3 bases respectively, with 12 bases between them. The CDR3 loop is CASRGAGGYEQYF. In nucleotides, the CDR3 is TGTGCCAGCAGAGGAGCAGGTGGCTACGAGCAGTACTTC. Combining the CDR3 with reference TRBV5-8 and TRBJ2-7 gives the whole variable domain EAGVTQSPTHLIKTRGQQATLRCSPISGHTSVYWYQQALGLGLQFLLWYDEGEERNRGNFPPRFSGRQFPNYSSELNVNALELEDSALYLCASRGAGGYEQYFGPGTRLTVT.

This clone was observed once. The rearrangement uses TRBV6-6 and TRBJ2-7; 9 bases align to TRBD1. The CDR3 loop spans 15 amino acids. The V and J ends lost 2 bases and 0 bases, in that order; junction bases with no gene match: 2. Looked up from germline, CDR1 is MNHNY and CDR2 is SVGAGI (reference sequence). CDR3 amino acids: CASSYGQGFSYEQYF. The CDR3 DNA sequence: TGTGCCAGCAGTTACGGACAGGGGTTCTCCTACGAGCAGTACTTC.

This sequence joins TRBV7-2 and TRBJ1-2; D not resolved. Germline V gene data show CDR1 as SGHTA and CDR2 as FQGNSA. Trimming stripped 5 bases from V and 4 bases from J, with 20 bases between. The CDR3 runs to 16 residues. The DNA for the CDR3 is TGTGCCAGCAGCCCAGGCCTGGGCAGGCCCCTCTATGGCTACACCTTC. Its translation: CASSPGLGRPLYGYTF.

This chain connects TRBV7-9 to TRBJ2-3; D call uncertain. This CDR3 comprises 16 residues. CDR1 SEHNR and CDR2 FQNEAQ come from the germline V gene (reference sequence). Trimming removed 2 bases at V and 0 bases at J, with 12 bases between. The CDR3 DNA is TGTGCCAGCAGCTTACATTTAAGGGAAAGCACAGATACGCAGTATTTT. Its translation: CASSLHLRESTDTQYF.

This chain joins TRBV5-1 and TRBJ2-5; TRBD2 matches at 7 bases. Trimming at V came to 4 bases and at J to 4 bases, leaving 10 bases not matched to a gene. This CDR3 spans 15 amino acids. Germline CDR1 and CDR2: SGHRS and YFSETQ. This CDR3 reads CASSRTGGWLETQYF. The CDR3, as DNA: TGCGCCAGCAGCCGCACCGGGGGGTGGCTAGAGACCCAGTACTTC. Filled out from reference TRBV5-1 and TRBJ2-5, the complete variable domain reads KAGVTQTPRYLIKTRGQQVTLSCSPISGHRSVSWYQQTPGQGLQFLFEYFSETQRNKGNFPGRFSGRQFSNSRSEMNVSTLELGDSALYLCASSRTGGWLETQYFGPGTRLLVL.

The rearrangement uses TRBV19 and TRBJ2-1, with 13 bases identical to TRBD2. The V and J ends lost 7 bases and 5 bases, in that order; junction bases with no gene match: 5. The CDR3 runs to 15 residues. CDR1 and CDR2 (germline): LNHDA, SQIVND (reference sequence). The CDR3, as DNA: TGTGCCAGTACCTCCGGGACTAGCGGGGACAATGAGCAGTTCTTC. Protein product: CASTSGTSGDNEQFF.

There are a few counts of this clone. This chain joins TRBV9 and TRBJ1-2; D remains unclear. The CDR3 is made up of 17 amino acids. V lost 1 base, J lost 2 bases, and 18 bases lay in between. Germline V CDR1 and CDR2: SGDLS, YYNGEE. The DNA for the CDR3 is TGTGCCAGCAGCGTAACCCCGACGGATGGCTCAAACTATGGCTACACCTTC. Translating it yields CASSVTPTDGSNYGYTF.